These 8 T cell receptor beta chains were sequenced from one sample in a study of ipilimumab plus nivolumab after autologous stem cell transplantation. Repertoires were generated with immunoSEQ multiplex PCR, while TCRdb's copy carries only in-frame clones and drops some. In the table there are about 40,000 clones, about 91% of which are singletons. Sequences were derived from PBMCs, sampled in a trial of ipilimumab plus nivolumab as post-transplant consolidation. The receptors were gathered from a male donor with multiple myeloma.

V and J are TRBV7-2 and TRBJ2-3, with 10 bases that match TRBD2. CDR1 is SGHTA, CDR2 FQGNSA, per germline. Trimming took 8 bases from V and 4 from J; bases not matched to a gene: 12. The CDR3 covers 16 residues. CDR3 bases: TGTGCCAGCGCCTTTAAAGCGGGAGGGCCTTCAGATACGCAGTATTTT. Translating it yields CASAFKAGGPSDTQYF.

The chain joins TRBV5-8 to TRBJ1-5, with D tentatively TRBD1 (5 bases). CDR1 and CDR2 from the germline V gene are SGHTS and YDEGEE. The CDR3 is 14 residues long. V shed 0 bases and J shed 6 bases, with 10 bases lying between them. The DNA of the CDR3 is TGTGCCAGCAGCTTGGAACAGGCGCGTCAGCCCCAGCATTTT. Its protein is CASSLEQARQPQHF.

V usage is TRBV19 and J usage is TRBJ2-7; D possibly corresponds to TRBD2 (5 bases). The CDR3 extends over 15 amino acids. V lost 3 bases and J lost 4, with 16 bases in between. Germline values: CDR1 LNHDA, CDR2 SQIVND (reference sequence). The CDR3 sequence is CASSIDRGTSYEQYF. In nucleotides, the CDR3 is TGTGCCAGTAGTATTGATCGGGGAACTTCGTACGAGCAGTACTTC.

The V and J genes are TRBV4-1 and TRBJ2-5, with 7 bases aligning to TRBD2. Germline V gene sequence: CDR1 MGHRA, CDR2 YSYEKL. V was pared by 4 bases and J by 4 bases, with 6 bases of the junction left unmatched. The CDR3 contains 14 residues. DNA for the CDR3: TGCGCCAGCAGCCTCGCCGGGACTATAGAGACCCAGTACTTC. Translated, it gives CASSLAGTIETQYF.

For the CDR3, the DNA is TGTGCCTGGAGTGTACGGGTCAAGGAGACCCAGTACTTC. The encoded protein is CAWSVRVKETQYF. The V and J genes are TRBV30 and TRBJ2-5; D call uncertain. The V gene lost 0 bases and the J gene lost 5 bases, with 10 bases spanning the gap. The germline CDR1 and CDR2 sequences are GTSNPN and SVGIG (reference sequence). The CDR3 loop spans 13 amino acids.

This chain links TRBV5-3 with TRBJ2-7; 9 bases map to TRBD2. TRBV5-3 belongs to the ORF category, with a function that is uncertain. The CDR3 contains 16 residues. V gave up 0 bases and J gave up 6 bases; unmatched junction bases: 10. The CDR3 nucleotides read TGTGCCAGAAGCTTGGTCCCTAGCGGGATGGTTGGCGAGCAGTACTTC. It encodes CARSLVPSGMVGEQYF.

The chain joins TRBV11-1 to TRBJ1-6; D remains ambiguous. The CDR3 totals 15 residues. Germline CDR1 reads SGHAT; CDR2 reads FQDESV (reference sequence). Deletions cut 3 bases from V and 0 bases from J, with 6 bases between. The CDR3 region has the DNA TGTGCCAGCAGCTTGGACGGCTCCTATAATTCACCCCTCCACTTT. Translation: CASSLDGSYNSPLHF.

This clone was detected once. The V call is TRBV2, the J call TRBJ1-1, with D perhaps matching TRBD1 (5 bases). Trimming removed 3 bases from V and 3 bases from J, with 14 bases in between. CDR1 and CDR2 (germline): SNHLY, FYNNEI. CDR3 length: 15 amino acids. The CDR3 loop reads CASSDRREGDTEAFF. CDR3 nucleotides: TGTGCCAGCAGTGATAGAAGAGAAGGGGACACTGAAGCTTTCTTT.